This entry is about one TCR beta chain. Antigen unknown. The entry originates in a study of high-grade serous ovarian cancer treatment subgroups. Study information: Samples averaged around 14,000 reads and approximately 7,000 unique TCR beta rearrangements.

The CDR3 runs 14 residues. Germline loops: CDR1 SGHRS, CDR2 YFSETQ. The V end was cut by 4 bases, the J end by 1 base, with 11 bases between. The tumor samples were collected prior to definitive surgery or chemotherapy. Whole-study results and caveats: Bulk tumor TCR sequencing gave no spatial information. TCR clonal relatedness correlated positively with neoantigen level.

The method was immunoSEQ multiplex PCR; TCRdb's version includes in-frame clones alone and lacks a portion of them. The sample carries around 2,600 clones, approximately 70% recorded once. Sequencing was performed on tumor tissue. The chain is built from TRBV5-1 and TRBJ1-2, with D perhaps matching TRBD1 (6 bases). This receptor was identified in a human donor with high-grade serous ovarian cancer. In nucleotides, the CDR3 is TGCGCCAGCAGCATCGAACAGGGTAACTATGGCTACACCTTC. This encodes CASSIEQGNYGYTF.